Following are 3 T cell receptor beta chains from one sample sequenced in a study of shared clonotypes between healthy human individuals. The method was immunoSEQ multiplex PCR; TCRdb's version includes in-frame clones alone and lacks a portion of them. Here the sample spans more than 400,000 clones, around 95% being singletons. Source material: naive CD4+ T cells sorted from blood. Noted subset: CD45RA+ positively selected. These receptors all stem from a woman aged 25 to 39 in good health.

This chain uses TRBV10-1 with TRBJ2-1; D ambiguous. CDR1 and CDR2 (germline): WNHNN, SYGVQD (reference sequence). This CDR3 is built from 11 residues. Trimming cost V 5 bases and J 9 bases, with 8 bases left between them. The DNA of the CDR3 is TGCGCCAGCAGTCCCCGGGTTGAGCAGTTCTTC. This translates into CASSPRVEQFF.

The chain is built from TRBV11-2 and TRBJ1-5; D might be TRBD1 (6 bases). Germline V gene data show CDR1 as SGHAT and CDR2 as FQNNGV. Between the trimmed V and J ends, which lost 0 bases and 3 bases, there was a span of 15 bases. The length of the CDR3 is 17 residues. CDR3 residues: CASSLEFVGTYNQPQHF. The CDR3 nucleotides read TGTGCCAGCAGCTTAGAGTTTGTCGGGACATACAATCAGCCCCAGCATTTT.

The rearrangement uses TRBV5-5 and TRBJ2-3; TRBD2 might be the D (5 bases). The CDR3 is made up of 13 amino acids. The germline gives CDR1 SGHKS, CDR2 YYEKEE (reference sequence). The germline V and J ends were trimmed by 0 bases and 4 bases, with 6 bases remaining between them. The CDR3 DNA sequence: TGTGCCAGCAGCTTGGAGGGAGCAGATACGCAGTATTTT. Translating it yields CASSLEGADTQYF.